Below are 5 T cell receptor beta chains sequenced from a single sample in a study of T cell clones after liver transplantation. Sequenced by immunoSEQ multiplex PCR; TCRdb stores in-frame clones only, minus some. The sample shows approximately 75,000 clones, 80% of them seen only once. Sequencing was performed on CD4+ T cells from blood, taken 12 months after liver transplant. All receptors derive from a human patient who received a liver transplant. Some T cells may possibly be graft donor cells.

CDR3 bases: TGTGCCAGCGGGCGACAGGGGCCAGATACGCAGTATTTT. This translates into CASGRQGPDTQYF. J is TRBJ2-3 and V is TRBV4-2, with 8 bases aligning to TRBD1. Germline assignment: CDR1 LGHNA and CDR2 YNFKEQ. V shed 8 bases and J 4 bases; nucleotides not matched to a gene: 5. This CDR3 is built from 13 residues.

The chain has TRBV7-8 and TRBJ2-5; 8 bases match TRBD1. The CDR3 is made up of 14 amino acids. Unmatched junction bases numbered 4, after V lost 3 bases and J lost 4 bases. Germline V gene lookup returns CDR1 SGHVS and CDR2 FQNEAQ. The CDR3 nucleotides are TGTGCCAGCAGCTTCCGCAGGGGGCGAGAGACCCAGTACTTC. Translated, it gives CASSFRRGRETQYF.

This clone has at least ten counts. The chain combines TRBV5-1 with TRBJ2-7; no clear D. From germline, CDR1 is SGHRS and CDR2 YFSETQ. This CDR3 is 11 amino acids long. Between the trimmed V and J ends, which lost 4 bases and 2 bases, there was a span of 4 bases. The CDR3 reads CASSETYEQYF. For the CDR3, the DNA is TGCGCCAGCAGCGAAACCTACGAGCAGTACTTC. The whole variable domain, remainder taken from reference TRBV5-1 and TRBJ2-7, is KAGVTQTPRYLIKTRGQQVTLSCSPISGHRSVSWYQQTPGQGLQFLFEYFSETQRNKGNFPGRFSGRQFSNSRSEMNVSTLELGDSALYLCASSETYEQYFGPGTRLTVT.

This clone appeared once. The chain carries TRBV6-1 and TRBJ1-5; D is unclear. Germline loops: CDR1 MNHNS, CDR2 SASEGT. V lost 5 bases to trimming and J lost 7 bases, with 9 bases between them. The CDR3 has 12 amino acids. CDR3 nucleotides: TGTGCCAGCAGTTTTCTGTCCCAGCCCCAGCATTTT. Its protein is CASSFLSQPQHF.

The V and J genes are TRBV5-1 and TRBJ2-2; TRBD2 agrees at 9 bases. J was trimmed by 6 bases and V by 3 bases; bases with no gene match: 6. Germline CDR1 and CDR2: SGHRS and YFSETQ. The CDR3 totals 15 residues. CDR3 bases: TGCGCCAGCAGCTCTCTAGCGGGAAGGGCCGGGGAGCTGTTTTTT. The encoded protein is CASSSLAGRAGELFF.